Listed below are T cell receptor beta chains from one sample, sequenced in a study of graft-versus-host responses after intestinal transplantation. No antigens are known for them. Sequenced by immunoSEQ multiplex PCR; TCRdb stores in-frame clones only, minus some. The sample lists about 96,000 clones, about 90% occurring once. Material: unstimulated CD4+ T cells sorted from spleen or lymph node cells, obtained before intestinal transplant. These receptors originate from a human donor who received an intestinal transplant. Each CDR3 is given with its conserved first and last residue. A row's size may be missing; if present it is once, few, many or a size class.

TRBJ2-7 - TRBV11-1 CASSLAGQDHSYEQYF
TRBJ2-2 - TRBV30 CAWSATPAGELFF
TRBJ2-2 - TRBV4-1 CASSQTSGRAGWTGELFF
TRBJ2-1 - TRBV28 CASSSGVTYNEQFF
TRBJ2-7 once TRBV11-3 CASSLARGPWYEQYF
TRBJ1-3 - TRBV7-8 CASSPSSGNTIYF
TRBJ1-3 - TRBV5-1 CVSSLQPTAGNTIYF
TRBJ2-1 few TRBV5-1 CASSLMTSVSYNEQFF
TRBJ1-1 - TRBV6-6 CASSYSSSRRMSEAFF
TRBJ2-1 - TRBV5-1 CASSQTGAGNEQFF
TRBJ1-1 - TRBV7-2 CASSLARGAEAFF
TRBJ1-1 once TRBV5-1 CASSHAGGMNTEAFF
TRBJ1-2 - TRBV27 CASSPPGTVGPDGYTF
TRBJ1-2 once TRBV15 CATSTGGTGVGYTF